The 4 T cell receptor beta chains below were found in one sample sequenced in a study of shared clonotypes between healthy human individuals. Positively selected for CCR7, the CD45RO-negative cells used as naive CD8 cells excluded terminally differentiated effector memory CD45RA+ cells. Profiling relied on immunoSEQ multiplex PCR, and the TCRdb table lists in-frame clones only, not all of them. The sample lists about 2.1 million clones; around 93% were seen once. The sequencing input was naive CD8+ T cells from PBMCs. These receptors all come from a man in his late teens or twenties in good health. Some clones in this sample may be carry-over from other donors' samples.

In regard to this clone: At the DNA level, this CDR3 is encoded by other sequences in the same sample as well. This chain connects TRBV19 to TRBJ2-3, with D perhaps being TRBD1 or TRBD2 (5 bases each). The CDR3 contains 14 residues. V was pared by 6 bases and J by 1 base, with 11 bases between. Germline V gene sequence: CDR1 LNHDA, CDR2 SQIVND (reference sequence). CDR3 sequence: CASSLGRGTDTQYF. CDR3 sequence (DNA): TGTGCCAGTAGCCTGGGACGTGGCACAGATACGCAGTATTTT. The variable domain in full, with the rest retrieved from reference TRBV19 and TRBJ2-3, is DGGITQSPKYLFRKEGQNVTLSCEQNLNHDAMYWYRQDPGQGLRLIYYSQIVNDFQKGDIAEGYSVSREKKESFPLTVTSAQKNPTAFYLCASSLGRGTDTQYFGPGTRLTVL.

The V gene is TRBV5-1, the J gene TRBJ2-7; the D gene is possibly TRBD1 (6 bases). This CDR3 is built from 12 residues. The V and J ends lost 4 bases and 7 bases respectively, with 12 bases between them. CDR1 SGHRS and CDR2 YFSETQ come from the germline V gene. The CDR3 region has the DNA TGCGCCAGCAGCATAATCAGGGGTGAGCAGTACTTC. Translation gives CASSIIRGEQYF.

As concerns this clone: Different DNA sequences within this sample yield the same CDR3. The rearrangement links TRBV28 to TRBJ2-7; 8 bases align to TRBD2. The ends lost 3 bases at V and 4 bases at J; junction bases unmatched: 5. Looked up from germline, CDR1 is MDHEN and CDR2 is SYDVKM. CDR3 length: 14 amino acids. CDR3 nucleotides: TGTGCCAGCAGTTTTAGCGGGATTACGTACGAGCAGTACTTC. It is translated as CASSFSGITYEQYF.

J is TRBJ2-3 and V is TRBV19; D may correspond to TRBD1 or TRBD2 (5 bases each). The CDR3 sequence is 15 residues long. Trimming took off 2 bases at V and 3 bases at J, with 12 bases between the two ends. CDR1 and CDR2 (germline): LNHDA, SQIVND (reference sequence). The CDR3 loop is CASSIRGGETDTQYF. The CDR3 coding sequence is TGTGCCAGTAGTATACGGGGCGGAGAGACAGATACGCAGTATTTT.